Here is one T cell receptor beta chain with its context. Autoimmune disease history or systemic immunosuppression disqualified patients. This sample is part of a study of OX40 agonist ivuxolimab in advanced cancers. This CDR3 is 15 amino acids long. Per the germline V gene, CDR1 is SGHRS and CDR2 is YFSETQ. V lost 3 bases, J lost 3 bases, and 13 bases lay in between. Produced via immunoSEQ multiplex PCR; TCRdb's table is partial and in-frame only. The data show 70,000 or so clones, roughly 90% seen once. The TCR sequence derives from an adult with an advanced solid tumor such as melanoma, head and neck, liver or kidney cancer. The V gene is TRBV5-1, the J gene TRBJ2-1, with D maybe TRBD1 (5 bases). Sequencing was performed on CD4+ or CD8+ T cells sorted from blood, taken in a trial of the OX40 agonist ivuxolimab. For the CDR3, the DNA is TGCGCCAGCAGCTACGACAGCCCACTCTACAATGAGCAGTTCTTC. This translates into CASSYDSPLYNEQFF.